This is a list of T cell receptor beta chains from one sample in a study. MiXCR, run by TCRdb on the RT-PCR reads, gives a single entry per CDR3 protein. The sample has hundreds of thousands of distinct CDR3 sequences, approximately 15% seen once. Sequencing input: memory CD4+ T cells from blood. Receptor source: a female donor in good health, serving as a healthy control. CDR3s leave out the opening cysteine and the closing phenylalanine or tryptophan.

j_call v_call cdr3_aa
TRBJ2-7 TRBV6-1 ASSEGPRAYEQY
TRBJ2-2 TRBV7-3 ASSRGNSNTGELF
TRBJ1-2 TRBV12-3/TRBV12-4 ASSLGQASGGYT
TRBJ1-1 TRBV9 ASSGILPGQEAF
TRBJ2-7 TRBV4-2 ASSQTQESSYEQY
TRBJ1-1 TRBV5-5 ASSQGQGVYTEAF
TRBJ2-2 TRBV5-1 ASSSYGRETGELF
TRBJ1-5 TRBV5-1 VSSQDSPNQPQH
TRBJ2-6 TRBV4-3 ASSQGGRDSGANVLT
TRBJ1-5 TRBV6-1 ASSEMDRARPQH
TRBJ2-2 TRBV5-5 ASAGLAGDTGELF
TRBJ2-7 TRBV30 AWSGGDEQY
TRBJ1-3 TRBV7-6 ASSLESSSGNTIY
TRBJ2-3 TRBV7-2 ASSVRGTSGRDTQY
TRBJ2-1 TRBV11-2 ASSLEVLNEQF
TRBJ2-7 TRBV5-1 ASSLEIQGPYEQY
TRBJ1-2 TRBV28 ASSMTTWGRRGYT
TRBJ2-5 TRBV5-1 ASSLNPRGYQETQY
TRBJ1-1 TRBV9 ASGQVNTEAF
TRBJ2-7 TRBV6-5 ASSFPGQGLYEQY
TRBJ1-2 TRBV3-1 ASSQDAGYT
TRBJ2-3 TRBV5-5 ASSLATVTDTQY
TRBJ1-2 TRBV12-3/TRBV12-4 ASTSSGWHYGYT
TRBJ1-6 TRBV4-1 ASSPNGAGSISPLH
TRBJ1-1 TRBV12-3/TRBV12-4 ASRFLQGGTEAF
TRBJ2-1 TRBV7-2 ASSLVGGQGTYNEQF
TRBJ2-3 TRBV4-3 ASSRRLAGDSTDTQY
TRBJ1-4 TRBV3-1 ASSQRGGEKLF
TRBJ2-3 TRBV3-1 ASSHQFGGDTQY
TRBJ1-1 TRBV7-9 ATSLNTEAF
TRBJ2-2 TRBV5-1 ASRPSGNTGELF
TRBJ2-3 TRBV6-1 ASSGAGVPTDTQY
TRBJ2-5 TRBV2 ASGQASETQY
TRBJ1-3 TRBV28 ATLEGGYSGNTIY
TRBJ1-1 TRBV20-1 SARTGIGMTEAF
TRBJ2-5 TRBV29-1 SAGGPFEETQY
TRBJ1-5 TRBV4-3 ASSQDQQSNQPQH
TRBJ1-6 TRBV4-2 ASSLISGADSPLH
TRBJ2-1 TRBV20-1 SARAPPGNNEQF
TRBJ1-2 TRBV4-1 ASSQGQGLTGNT
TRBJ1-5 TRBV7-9 ASSSASGGNQPQH
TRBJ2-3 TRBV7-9 ASSSDLAGSSTDTQY
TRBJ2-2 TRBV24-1 ATSDPRTNTGELF
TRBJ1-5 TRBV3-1 ASSQDPNQPQH
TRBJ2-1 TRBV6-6 ASSYSLVGNEQF
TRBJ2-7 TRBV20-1 SAKGREGIDYEQY
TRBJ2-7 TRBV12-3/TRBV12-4 ASSLMASGEQY
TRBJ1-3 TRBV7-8 ASSPRQGPSGNTIY
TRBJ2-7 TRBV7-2 ASSLVRPSYEQY
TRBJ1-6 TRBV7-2 ASSQRRAGGLWSPLH
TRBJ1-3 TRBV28 ASLWSSGNTIY
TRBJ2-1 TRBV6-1 ASVTSGRFGEQF
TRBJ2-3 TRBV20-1 SASIKGRTDTQY
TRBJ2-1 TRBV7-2 ASSPPGPSYNEQF
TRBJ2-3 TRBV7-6 ASSFAGGDTQY
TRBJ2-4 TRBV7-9 ASSLGPSEGTKNIQY
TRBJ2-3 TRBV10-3 AISDTGQTTDTQY
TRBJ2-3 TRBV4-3 ASSRIFGGADTQY
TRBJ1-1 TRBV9 ASSVGNTNTEAF